This T cell receptor beta chain appears in the sequencing data of a study of blood T cell repertoires in COVID-19. Study-wide background: Material from acute and convalescent COVID-19 was sourced from the United States, Italy and Spain. From T cells, B-cell-depleted T cells, or PBMCs came the material, which was cDNA or gDNA.

Per the original methods: Estimation of nucleated cell counts was performed using reference gene primer amplification. Here immunoSEQ multiplex PCR was the method, and the copy in TCRdb shows in-frame clones only, minus some. The V and J calls and clone size come from that table; D and trimming were worked out from the DNA. The sample records some 230,000 clones, roughly 84% being singletons. This clone was recorded only once. The CDR3 has 15 amino acids. V shed 1 base, J shed 1 base, and the junction held 1 base outside the gene matches. The germline V gene encodes CDR1 KGHDR and CDR2 SFDVKD. Input material: peripheral blood. This receptor was identified in a woman in her twenties or thirties who had recovered from COVID-19. The genes are TRBV24-1 and TRBJ2-3; 7 bases are shared with TRBD1. The CDR3 DNA sequence: TGTGCCACCAGTGATTTCGGGACAGGCACAGATACGCAGTATTTT. This translates into CATSDFGTGTDTQYF.